This is a list of T cell receptor beta chains from one sample in a study of OX40 agonist ivuxolimab in advanced cancers. Data came from immunoSEQ multiplex PCR; TCRdb stores just in-frame clones and leaves some out. This table has about 140,000 clones, 75% to 95% appearing once. Source: CD4+ or CD8+ T cells sorted from blood, taken in a trial of the OX40 agonist ivuxolimab. These receptors all come from an adult with an advanced solid tumor such as melanoma, head and neck, liver or kidney cancer. The CDR3 runs from the conserved cysteine through the conserved F or W. The D gene is left open where the match is weak. Some rows have no size entry. The others give once, few or many, or a class for an expanded clone.

D | J | V | size | CDR3 | DNA
- | TRBJ2-3 | TRBV7-2 | - | CASSPRRVDTQYF | TGTGCCAGCAGCCCACGGCGGGTGGATACGCAGTATTTT
- | TRBJ1-2 | TRBV6-1 | - | CASRTTQGPYGYTF | TGTGCCAGCAGAACTACCCAGGGTCCGTATGGCTACACCTTC
- | TRBJ1-2 | TRBV29-1 | - | CSVEKGDGLGYGYTF | TGCAGCGTTGAAAAAGGGGACGGGCTAGGCTATGGCTACACCTTC
- | TRBJ2-5 | TRBV7-3 | - | CASSLGGKQETQYF | TGTGCCAGCAGCTTAGGTGGAAAGCAAGAGACCCAGTACTTC
- | TRBJ1-4 | TRBV7-9 | once | CASSSGSGSVEKLFF | TGTGCCAGCAGTTCGGGGTCAGGCTCGGTTGAAAAACTGTTTTTT
TRBD1 | TRBJ1-5 | TRBV7-2 | - | CASSPQVQGAQHF | TGTGCCAGCAGCCCGCAGGTTCAGGGGGCCCAGCATTTT
- | TRBJ1-3 | TRBV7-2 | - | CASSPRVLHGNTIYF | TGTGCCAGCAGCCCGCGGGTCCTGCATGGAAACACCATATATTTT
- | TRBJ2-6 | TRBV27 | - | CASSSFGANVLTF | TGTGCCAGCAGTAGCTTTGGGGCCAACGTCCTGACTTTC
- | TRBJ2-2 | TRBV7-9 | - | CASSNSTLASTGELFF | TGTGCCAGCAGTAACTCCACACTAGCCTCCACCGGGGAGCTGTTTTTT
- | TRBJ1-5 | TRBV10-2 | - | CASSDRALNQPQHF | TGCGCCAGCAGTGATCGGGCTTTAAATCAGCCCCAGCATTTT
- | TRBJ2-7 | TRBV11-1 | - | CASSFATTEQYF | TGTGCCAGCAGCTTCGCGACAACCGAGCAGTACTTC
TRBD1 | TRBJ2-2 | TRBV4-3 | - | CASSRDRGHTGELFF | TGCGCCAGCAGCCGCGACAGGGGACACACCGGGGAGCTGTTTTTT
- | TRBJ2-2 | TRBV7-3 | - | CASSLTPDRNTGELFF | TGTGCCAGCAGCTTAACCCCCGACCGGAACACCGGGGAGCTGTTTTTT
- | TRBJ1-2 | TRBV6-6 | - | CASRRTGGHGYTF | TGTGCCAGCAGGCGGACTGGAGGCCATGGCTACACCTTC
- | TRBJ1-4 | TRBV30 | - | CAWSFGTTIPLFNEKLFF | TGTGCCTGGAGCTTCGGGACGACCATCCCCTTATTTAATGAAAAACTGTTTTTT
TRBD1 | TRBJ1-1 | TRBV15 | few | CATSRQGDTEAFF | TGTGCCACCAGCAGGCAGGGGGACACTGAAGCTTTCTTT
- | TRBJ2-5 | TRBV11-3 | once | CASSLGASRGETQYF | TGTGCCAGCAGCTTAGGGGCTTCTAGGGGAGAAACCCAGTACTTC
TRBD1 | TRBJ2-3 | TRBV6-1 | few | CASRLTGEIADTQYF | TGTGCCAGCAGGCTGACAGGGGAAATCGCAGATACGCAGTATTTT
- | TRBJ1-5 | TRBV28 | - | CASSFLWDQPQHF | TGTGCCAGCAGTTTCTTATGGGATCAGCCCCAGCATTTT
TRBD1 | TRBJ2-5 | TRBV7-9 | - | CASSSQVRDRVGETQYF | TGTGCCAGCAGCTCGCAGGTCCGGGACAGGGTCGGGGAGACCCAGTACTTC
- | TRBJ2-5 | TRBV5-4 | - | CASSVQRQETQYF | TGTGCCAGCAGCGTACAACGCCAAGAGACCCAGTACTTC
- | TRBJ1-2 | TRBV5-1 | - | CASSFAWTETTSRGYTF | TGCGCCAGCAGCTTTGCATGGACGGAAACCACGAGTCGCGGCTACACCTTC
- | TRBJ2-3 | TRBV10-3 | - | CAISQPSWESGGGDTQYF | TGTGCCATCAGTCAACCCAGCTGGGAAAGCGGAGGGGGAGATACGCAGTATTTT
- | TRBJ1-1 | TRBV5-1 | - | CASSSTVGNTEAFF | TGCGCCAGCAGCTCGACAGTAGGGAACACTGAAGCTTTCTTT
- | TRBJ2-7 | TRBV4-3 | - | CASSLRAESSYEQYF | TGCGCCAGCAGCCTCCGGGCCGAAAGCTCCTACGAGCAGTACTTC
- | TRBJ1-5 | TRBV28 | - | CASSPGGIDQPQHF | TGTGCCAGCAGCCCCGGGGGAATCGATCAGCCCCAGCATTTT
- | TRBJ1-3 | TRBV5-1 | once | CASSGSLSGNTIYF | TGCGCCAGCTCGGGGTCTCTCTCTGGAAACACCATATATTTT
- | TRBJ2-7 | TRBV18 | - | CASSPAQGREQYF | TGTGCCAGCTCACCAGCGCAGGGACGAGAGCAGTACTTC
TRBD2 | TRBJ2-3 | TRBV27 | - | CASSQKRLAYGTDTQYF | TGTGCCAGCAGTCAAAAACGACTAGCTTATGGCACAGATACGCAGTATTTT
- | TRBJ1-1 | TRBV6-1 | - | CASSEAGGIDMNTEAFF | TGTGCCAGCAGTGAAGCCGGGGGAATAGATATGAACACTGAAGCTTTCTTT
- | TRBJ1-2 | TRBV7-9 | - | CASSLAGGGNYGYTF | TGTGCCAGCAGCTTAGCCGGAGGGGGTAACTATGGCTACACCTTC
- | TRBJ1-2 | TRBV5-1 | - | CASSLAEAYGYTF | TGCGCCAGCAGCTTGGCGGAGGCCTATGGCTACACCTTC
- | TRBJ1-2 | TRBV28 | - | CASSLNSPVGGYGYTF | TGTGCCAGCAGTTTAAATTCTCCGGTGGGGGGCTATGGCTACACCTTC
TRBD1 | TRBJ1-2 | TRBV7-9 | - | CASGTGNYGYTF | TGTGCCAGTGGGACAGGGAACTATGGCTACACCTTC
- | TRBJ2-7 | TRBV5-1 | - | CASSLRQAYEQYF | TGCGCCAGCAGCTTGAGACAGGCCTACGAGCAGTACTTC
TRBD2 | TRBJ2-7 | TRBV5-1 | - | CASSPAGPGLYEQYF | TGCGCCAGCAGCCCAGCGGGTCCGGGACTATACGAGCAGTACTTC
- | TRBJ2-2 | TRBV25-1 | - | CASSRDANTGELFF | TGTGCCAGCAGCCGGGATGCGAACACCGGGGAGCTGTTTTTT
- | TRBJ2-7 | TRBV5-4 | - | CASTTLSGDEQYF | TGTGCCAGCACTACTTTATCCGGGGACGAGCAGTACTTC
- | TRBJ2-3 | TRBV5-6 | - | CASSRKGADTQYF | TGTGCCAGCAGCCGGAAGGGTGCGGATACGCAGTATTTT
TRBD2 | TRBJ2-1 | TRBV7-2 | - | CASSQPGAGDWYNEQFF | TGTGCCAGCAGCCAACCGGGAGCGGGAGATTGGTACAATGAGCAGTTCTTC
- | TRBJ1-1 | TRBV28 | - | CASKGDLPNTEAFF | TGTGCCAGCAAGGGCGACCTCCCGAACACTGAAGCTTTCTTT
TRBD2 | TRBJ2-7 | TRBV19 | - | CASSWTSATYEQYF | TGTGCCAGTAGTTGGACTAGCGCAACCTACGAGCAGTACTTC
TRBD1 | TRBJ1-4 | TRBV14 | - | CASSETPTGSNFGKLFF | TGTGCCAGCAGCGAAACCCCGACAGGGTCCAACTTTGGAAAACTGTTTTTT
- | TRBJ2-7 | TRBV7-2 | - | CASSLGVSYEQYF | TGTGCCAGCAGCTTAGGGGTTTCTTACGAGCAGTACTTC
- | TRBJ1-2 | TRBV25-1 | - | CASSEGLYGYTF | TGTGCCAGCAGTGAGGGCCTCTATGGCTACACCTTC
TRBD1 | TRBJ2-2 | TRBV11-2 | - | CASSFTGTGGTGELFF | TGTGCCAGCAGCTTCACCGGGACAGGGGGCACCGGGGAGCTGTTTTTT